One sample yielded the 17 T cell receptor beta chains listed below, sequenced in a study of T cell responses to AZD1222 COVID-19 vaccine. Sequencing was performed with immunoSEQ multiplex PCR; in TCRdb, only in-frame clones are kept and a portion is missing. The sample includes about 110,000 clones, approximately 94% seen only once; the top ten take roughly 3.1%. The specimen was peripheral blood, collected 28 days after the second AZD1222 dose. These receptor sequences come from an adult who received the AZD1222 COVID-19 vaccine.

The V gene is TRBV29-1, the J gene TRBJ2-1, with TRBD1 matching 10 bases. CDR1 is SQVTM and CDR2 is ANQGSEA in the germline V gene. After removal of 6 bases from V and 4 bases from J, the junction contained 9 bases not matched to a gene. CDR3 length: 15 amino acids. CDR3 DNA: TGCAGCGTCCTTTCGGGACAGGGGACGTACAATGAGCAGTTCTTC. This codes for CSVLSGQGTYNEQFF.

The gene calls are TRBV11-3 and TRBJ1-1; D unresolved. The CDR3 length is 14 residues. Germline CDR1 reads SGHNT; CDR2 reads YENEEA. The germline V and J ends were trimmed by 5 bases and 2 bases, with 12 bases remaining between them. CDR3 DNA: TGTGCCAGCAGCGACGGTGGAGCTAACACTGAAGCTTTCTTT. Translation gives CASSDGGANTEAFF.

This clone was detected once. The chain joins TRBV2 to TRBJ1-2; D uncertain. Trimming shortened V by 6 bases and J by 5 bases, and 13 bases separated the two germline ends. Germline V gives CDR1 SNHLY, CDR2 FYNNEI. The CDR3 sequence is 13 residues long. CDR3 sequence reads: CASSISTVYGYTF. CDR3 bases: TGTGCCAGCAGCATATCCACAGTGTATGGCTACACCTTC.

The chain combines TRBV18 with TRBJ1-1; D may be TRBD1 (5 bases). This CDR3 comprises 15 residues. The V and J ends lost 2 bases and 3 bases respectively, with 13 bases between them. Germline assignment: CDR1 KGHSH and CDR2 LQKENI. CDR3 DNA: TGTGCCAGCTCACCATTTCAGGGCGCGGACACTGAAGCTTTCTTT. Translated: CASSPFQGADTEAFF.

The gene calls are TRBV15 and TRBJ2-7; a weak D match, TRBD1 (6 bases). The CDR3 runs to 15 residues. Germline V gene lookup returns CDR1 LNHNV and CDR2 YYDKDF (reference sequence). V lost 1 base, J lost 6 bases, and 16 bases lay in between. Here the CDR3 reads CATSRGGRLLLEQYF. CDR3 coding DNA: TGTGCCACCAGCAGAGGGGGGCGACTCCTTCTCGAGCAGTACTTC.

The V call is TRBV2, the J call TRBJ2-2; D is uncertain. The length of the CDR3 is 15 residues. Germline assignment: CDR1 SNHLY and CDR2 FYNNEI. Trimming removed 9 bases from V and 1 base from J, with 15 bases in between. The CDR3 coding sequence is TGTGCCAGAGGGAACAGCCTTGTGAACACCGGGGAGCTGTTTTTT. Translated, it gives CARGNSLVNTGELFF.

V is TRBV7-9 and J is TRBJ1-2; 8 bases agree with TRBD1. The CDR3 is 15 amino acids. V dropped 5 bases and J dropped 4; count of bases not matched to a gene: 9. Germline V CDR1 and CDR2: SEHNR, FQNEAQ (reference sequence). CDR3 in amino acids: CASSRRTGGAYGYTF. In DNA form, the CDR3 reads TGTGCCAGCAGCCGACGTACAGGGGGTGCCTATGGCTACACCTTC. The whole variable domain, remainder taken from reference TRBV7-9 and TRBJ1-2, is DTGVSQNPRHKITKRGQNVTFRCDPISEHNRLYWYRQTLGQGPEFLTYFQNEAQLEKSRLLSDRFSAERPKGSFSTLEIQRTEQGDSAMYLCASSRRTGGAYGYTFGSGTRLTVV.

This chain links TRBV3-1 (or the pseudogene TRBV3-2) with TRBJ1-2; 7 bases line up with TRBD1. The CDR3 runs 15 residues. Germline CDR1 LGHDT, CDR2 YNNKEL (reference sequence). V lost 4 bases and J lost 4; bases outside the gene matches: 9. The CDR3 DNA is TGTGCCAGCAGCCGCTACCCCGGGACAGTCTATGGCTACACCTTC. This gives the protein CASSRYPGTVYGYTF.

The V gene is TRBV3-1 (or the pseudogene TRBV3-2), the J gene TRBJ1-2; no reliable D call. This CDR3 contains 12 residues. CDR1 is LGHDT, CDR2 YNNKEL, per germline (reference sequence). The ends were cut back, 0 bases at V and 8 bases at J, with 7 bases in the middle. Here the CDR3 DNA reads TGTGCCAGCAGCCAAGAGGAGTTGGGCTACACCTTC. Translation: CASSQEELGYTF.

The rearrangement uses TRBV11-2 and TRBJ2-5; 7 bases agree with TRBD1. Germline V gives CDR1 SGHAT, CDR2 FQNNGV. This CDR3 is 13 amino acids long. After removal of 5 bases from V and 5 bases from J, the junction contained 5 bases not matched to a gene. The CDR3 DNA is TGTGCCAGCAGCCGGACAGGCAGCGAGACCCAGTACTTC. Protein: CASSRTGSETQYF. Variable domain in full (rest from reference TRBV11-2 and TRBJ2-5): EAGVAQSPRYKIIEKRQSVAFWCNPISGHATLYWYQQILGQGPKLLIQFQNNGVVDDSQLPKDRFSAERLKGVDSTLKIQPAKLEDSAVYLCASSRTGSETQYFGPGTRLLVL.

The chain links TRBV11-2 to TRBJ1-6, with D possibly being TRBD1 (5 bases). V gave up 1 base and J gave up 8 bases, with 12 bases separating them. The length of the CDR3 is 15 residues. Per germline, CDR1 SGHAT and CDR2 FQNNGV. The CDR3 region has the DNA TGTGCCAGCAGCTTAGGGCGCTTAGGGGATTCACCCCTCCACTTT. This encodes CASSLGRLGDSPLHF. The whole variable domain, remainder taken from reference TRBV11-2 and TRBJ1-6, is EAGVAQSPRYKIIEKRQSVAFWCNPISGHATLYWYQQILGQGPKLLIQFQNNGVVDDSQLPKDRFSAERLKGVDSTLKIQPAKLEDSAVYLCASSLGRLGDSPLHFGNGTRLTVT.

The genes are TRBV28 and TRBJ2-7; D unclear. V was shortened by 4 bases and J by 4 bases, with 17 bases between the two germline ends. The CDR3 extends over 15 amino acids. Germline V gives CDR1 MDHEN, CDR2 SYDVKM. The CDR3 loop is CASSSADLKEYEQYF. CDR3 sequence (DNA): TGTGCCAGCAGTTCCGCCGACTTAAAAGAGTACGAGCAGTACTTC.

With respect to this clone: Additional DNA sequences in this sample encode the identical CDR3. The rearrangement links TRBV7-9 to TRBJ1-5; a possible D gene is TRBD1 (6 bases). The CDR3 totals 13 residues. Germline CDR1 reads SEHNR; CDR2 reads FQNEAQ (reference sequence). V was trimmed by 5 bases and J by 5 bases, leaving 10 bases between them. The CDR3: CASSLEGDQPQHF. The DNA of the CDR3 is TGTGCCAGCAGCCTCGAGGGGGATCAGCCCCAGCATTTT.

This sequence joins TRBV11-2 and TRBJ2-5; D remains ambiguous. This CDR3 is 11 amino acids long. The germline V gene has CDR1 SGHAT and CDR2 FQNNGV. V was clipped by 2 bases and J by 6 bases, with 4 bases between them. The CDR3 bases are TGTGCCAGCAGCTTAATGAAGACCCAGTACTTC. This encodes CASSLMKTQYF.

The chain carries TRBV19 and TRBJ1-4; 10 bases line up with TRBD1. This CDR3 is 15 amino acids long. CDR1 LNHDA and CDR2 SQIVND come from the germline V gene (reference sequence). Germline trimming cut 4 bases from V and 8 bases from J; bases unmatched to any gene: 7. The CDR3, as DNA: TGTGCCAGTAGTAATAGAGGGACAGGGGAAGAAAAACTGTTTTTT. It encodes CASSNRGTGEEKLFF.

DNA of the CDR3: TGTGCCACCGGTTGGTCCCAAGAGACCCAGTACTTC. Its protein is CATGWSQETQYF. V and J are TRBV6-6 and TRBJ2-5; D ambiguous. V was trimmed by 10 bases and J by 1 base, leaving 10 bases between them. Germline assignment: CDR1 MNHNY and CDR2 SVGAGI (reference sequence). This CDR3 is built from 12 residues.

The rearrangement links TRBV7-2 to TRBJ2-5; no definite D call. This CDR3 is 16 amino acids long. The V gene's germline CDR1 is SGHTA and CDR2 FQGNSA. Trimming pared 2 bases from V and 0 bases from J, leaving 13 bases between. CDR3 bases: TGTGCCAGCAGCTTACTACGGTTGCAGTACCAAGAGACCCAGTACTTC. Its translation is CASSLLRLQYQETQYF.